This T cell receptor (beta chain) originates from a study of Ad26.COV2.S vaccination and SARS-CoV-2 variants. General study points: People who got the vaccine or the placebo had similar non-spike TCR breadth.

This CDR3 comprises 13 residues. The V gene's germline CDR1 is WNHNN and CDR2 SYGVQD (reference sequence). V lost 10 bases and J 3 bases, leaving 16 bases between the germline ends. Data came from immunoSEQ multiplex PCR; TCRdb stores just in-frame clones and leaves some out. The sample holds about 350,000 clones, roughly nine tenths seen once. As regards this clone: The antigen remains unidentified.

The chain links TRBV10-1 to TRBJ2-7; D might be TRBD2 (6 bases). This receptor was obtained from a human donor who had recovered from COVID-19. The sequencing here drew on peripheral blood, taken after recovery from COVID-19. The CDR3 region is CATRPDGGYEQYF. CDR3 DNA sequence: TGCGCCACCCGTCCGGACGGGGGCTACGAGCAGTACTTC.